This passage covers 22 T cell receptor beta chains from one sample sequenced in a study of identical twins. TCRdb recomputed calls from the 5' RACE reads with MiXCR, one row per CDR3 protein. This sample has roughly 1,500,000 distinct CDR3 sequences; about 31% occur once, and the top ten carry approximately 0.29%. Sequences were obtained from cord blood. The source of these receptors is a newborn girl in good health.

This chain links TRBV6-1 with TRBJ1-5; perhaps TRBD1 as D (6 bases). There are 15 residues in the CDR3. Germline lookup yields CDR1 MNHNS and CDR2 SASEGT. Deletions cut 2 bases from V and 4 bases from J, with 12 bases between. The CDR3 DNA is TGTGCCAGCAGTGAACGGGGGACACCTAATCAGCCCCAGCATTTT. This gives the protein CASSERGTPNQPQHF.

The rearrangement links TRBV20-1 to TRBJ1-2, with TRBD1 matching over 9 bases. CDR3 size: 14 residues. Trimming took 7 bases from V and 2 from J; bases not matched to a gene: 8. The germline CDR1 and CDR2 sequences are DFQATT and SNEGSKA (reference sequence). CDR3 in DNA: TGCAGTGTTCGTCCCGGGACAGGGAACTATGGCTACACCTTC. Translating gives CSVRPGTGNYGYTF.

The rearrangement joins TRBV25-1 to TRBJ2-4, with D tentatively TRBD1 (5 bases). There are 14 residues in the CDR3. The V gene's germline CDR1 is MGHDK and CDR2 SYGVNS. The germline V and J ends were trimmed by 5 bases and 1 base, with 9 bases remaining between them. The CDR3 protein is CASSTRQAKNIQYF. The CDR3 region has the DNA TGTGCCAGCAGTACCAGACAGGCCAAAAACATTCAGTACTTC.

This clonotype has more than one count but fewer than ten. The chain employs TRBV29-1 and TRBJ2-3, with 8 bases lining up with TRBD1. V was pared by 4 bases and J by 2 bases, with 5 bases of the junction left unmatched. The germline gives CDR1 SQVTM, CDR2 ANQGSEA. This CDR3 contains 14 residues. The CDR3 DNA follows: TGCAGCGTTGGCGGACAGGGCTACACAGATACGCAGTATTTT. It is translated as CSVGGQGYTDTQYF.

The V and J genes are TRBV12-3 or TRBV12-4 and TRBJ2-1; 11 positions agree with TRBD2. Trimming removed 6 bases from V and 8 bases from J; junction bases left unmatched: 6. The CDR3 contains 14 residues. The CDR3 sequence is CASSTTSGVDEQFF. Written as DNA, the CDR3 is TGTGCCAGCAGCACGACTAGCGGGGTCGATGAGCAGTTCTTC.

The genes are TRBV12-3 or TRBV12-4 and TRBJ1-1, with D possibly being TRBD1 (5 bases). Deletions cut 2 bases from V and 1 base from J, with 14 bases between. This CDR3 has 16 residues. This CDR3 is CASSLTWGRTNTEAFF. The CDR3 coding sequence is TGTGCCAGCAGTTTAACGTGGGGACGGACGAACACTGAAGCTTTCTTT.

This chain links TRBV3-1 with TRBJ1-2, with D hard to call. Looked up from germline, CDR1 is LGHDT and CDR2 is YNNKEL (reference sequence). V gave up 0 bases and J gave up 2 bases, with 13 bases separating them. The CDR3 loop spans 16 amino acids. CDR3 sequence reads: CASSQDRRNGNYGYTF. CDR3 DNA: TGTGCCAGCAGCCAAGATCGACGGAACGGAAACTATGGCTACACCTTC.

The chain has TRBV20-1 and TRBJ2-3, with 8 bases aligning to TRBD2. This CDR3 comprises 16 residues. V was clipped by 1 base and J by 5 bases; unmatched bases: 11. CDR1 and CDR2 from the germline V gene are DFQATT and SNEGSKA (reference sequence). This CDR3 is CSARANGRALGDTQYF. CDR3 nucleotides: TGCAGTGCTAGAGCTAACGGGAGGGCCCTTGGAGATACGCAGTATTTT.

The chain links TRBV6-1 to TRBJ1-3; D may be TRBD1 (6 bases). Trimming pared 7 bases from V and 6 bases from J, leaving 13 bases between. CDR3 size: 13 residues. CDR1 is MNHNS and CDR2 is SASEGT in the germline V gene. CDR3: CASIGLGQNTIYF. DNA for the CDR3: TGTGCCAGCATCGGCCTGGGACAAAACACCATATATTTT.

This clonotype has only a few counts. This chain joins TRBV11-2 and TRBJ2-7, with a tentative D call TRBD2 (6 bases). V lost 0 bases, J lost 3 bases, and 15 bases lay in between. This CDR3 contains 16 residues. Germline assignment: CDR1 SGHAT and CDR2 FQNNGV. The CDR3 here is CASSLDRYGRDYEQYF. The CDR3 DNA reads TGTGCCAGCAGCTTAGATAGATACGGGCGGGACTACGAGCAGTACTTC.

The DNA for the CDR3 is TGCAGTGCTAGACTGAGGGGAAACATTCAGTACTTC. It codes for CSARLRGNIQYF. The rearrangement uses TRBV20-1 and TRBJ2-5; either TRBD1 or TRBD2 may fit D (5 bases each). TRBJ2-4 matches the DNA end more closely, so the J call is doubtful. Looked up from germline, CDR1 is DFQATT and CDR2 is SNEGSKA (reference sequence). CDR3 size: 12 residues.

This sequence joins TRBV24-1 and TRBJ2-1, with 8 positions matching TRBD1. The germline V gene encodes CDR1 KGHDR and CDR2 SFDVKD. V was clipped by 2 bases and J by 4 bases; unmatched bases: 15. The CDR3 spans 19 residues. The CDR3 spells CATSDSSGQEGTSYNEQFF. In nucleotides, the CDR3 is TGTGCCACCAGTGATTCCTCGGGACAGGAAGGAACGAGTTACAATGAGCAGTTCTTC.

This clonotype was seen many times. The chain recombines TRBV3-1 with TRBJ2-3; D gene unclear. The germline V and J ends were trimmed by 0 bases and 4 bases, with 11 bases remaining between them. This CDR3 has 15 amino acids. Per the germline V gene, CDR1 is LGHDT and CDR2 is YNNKEL (reference sequence). The CDR3 is CASSQDKASADTQYF. Here the CDR3 DNA reads TGTGCCAGCAGCCAAGATAAAGCCTCCGCAGATACGCAGTATTTT.

This clonotype was detected a few times. The chain uses TRBV20-1 and TRBJ1-1; D uncertain. Trimming shortened V by 5 bases and J by 1 base, and 23 bases separated the two germline ends. From germline, CDR1 is DFQATT and CDR2 SNEGSKA (reference sequence). The CDR3 spans 17 residues. The CDR3: CSAWAAVTPGENTEAFF. The CDR3 DNA follows: TGCAGTGCTTGGGCAGCGGTCACTCCCGGAGAGAACACTGAAGCTTTCTTT.

The genes are TRBV4-1 and TRBJ2-1, with unresolved D. Germline values: CDR1 MGHRA, CDR2 YSYEKL. The CDR3 spans 15 residues. Deletions cut 1 base from V and 6 bases from J, with 13 bases between. The CDR3 loop is CASSQALPGVNEQFF. Here the CDR3 DNA reads TGCGCCAGCAGCCAAGCTCTCCCTGGCGTCAATGAGCAGTTCTTC.

This clonotype was seen a single time. The V call is TRBV6-1, the J call TRBJ2-3; D gene uncertain. The CDR3 runs 15 residues. The V gene's germline CDR1 is MNHNS and CDR2 SASEGT. V was cut by 0 bases and J by 6 bases, with 13 bases left in between. The CDR3 DNA is TGTGCCAGCAGTGAAGCCCGACCGGGCCCTGATACGCAGTATTTT. This encodes CASSEARPGPDTQYF.

This clonotype came up many times. The chain uses TRBV11-2 and TRBJ2-3; no clear D gene. The CDR3 is 14 residues long. V lost 5 bases and J lost 4, with 13 bases in between. The germline V gene has CDR1 SGHAT and CDR2 FQNNGV. The CDR3 is CASSTHSRADTQYF. As DNA, the CDR3 is TGTGCCAGCAGCACCCACTCACGGGCAGATACGCAGTATTTT. Looking up the rest from reference TRBV11-2 and TRBJ2-3 gives the full variable domain: EAGVAQSPRYKIIEKRQSVAFWCNPISGHATLYWYQQILGQGPKLLIQFQNNGVVDDSQLPKDRFSAERLKGVDSTLKIQPAKLEDSAVYLCASSTHSRADTQYFGPGTRLTVL.

The chain uses TRBV29-1 and TRBJ2-3; 12 bases match TRBD2. Germline V gene data show CDR1 as SQVTM and CDR2 as ANQGSEA. The ends lost 1 base at V and 4 bases at J; junction bases unmatched: 15. The CDR3 covers 19 residues. The CDR3 region is CSVEGLRLAGGPGADTQYF. Here the CDR3 DNA reads TGCAGCGTTGAAGGCCTCCGCCTAGCGGGGGGGCCGGGTGCAGATACGCAGTATTTT.

V gene TRBV5-1 combines with J gene TRBJ2-1; 10 nucleotides match TRBD2. Germline CDR1 reads SGHRS; CDR2 reads YFSETQ. This CDR3 spans 14 amino acids. V lost 10 bases to trimming and J lost 3 bases; unmatched junction nucleotides: 7. The CDR3, as DNA: TGCGCCGGCCTAGCGGGGGACAACTACAATGAGCAGTTCTTC. It codes for CAGLAGDNYNEQFF.

This clonotype was recorded a few times. The chain recombines TRBV6-2 or TRBV6-3 with TRBJ2-6, with unresolved D. V shed 0 bases and J shed 0 bases, with 6 bases lying between them. Germline V CDR1 and CDR2: MNHEY, SVGEGT. The CDR3 runs to 16 residues. The CDR3 loop reads CASSYSTNSGANVLTF. CDR3 coding DNA: TGTGCCAGCAGTTACTCGACAAACTCTGGGGCCAACGTCCTGACTTTC.

The genes are TRBV27 and TRBJ1-2; 8 bases agree with TRBD1. V lost 6 bases, J lost 8 bases, and 17 bases stayed unmatched. The CDR3 loop spans 16 amino acids. Germline CDR1 reads MNHEY; CDR2 reads SMNVEV (reference sequence). The DNA of the CDR3 is TGTGCCAGCAGCTCCGGACAGGGTACGGAGTGGAGCGGCTACACCTTC. Translation: CASSSGQGTEWSGYTF.

The chain couples TRBV29-1 to TRBJ2-7, with TRBD1 identical over 11 bases. The CDR3 runs 17 residues. The V segment lost 4 bases and the J segment 6 bases; nucleotides outside the gene matches: 17. CDR1 SQVTM and CDR2 ANQGSEA come from the germline V gene. DNA of the CDR3: TGCAGCGTTGCCCGCCCACGCCCGGGACAGGGGGACGGCGAGCAGTACTTC. Its protein product is CSVARPRPGQGDGEQYF.